This record covers a single T cell receptor beta chain. This clone's antigen is unknown. There are no base qualities to consult, and no much larger clone falls within one base. This sample is part of a study of OX40 agonist ivuxolimab in advanced cancers. A note on the overall study: The costimulatory receptor OX40 (CD134) was targeted by ivuxolimab, a fully human IgG2 agonistic monoclonal antibody. Intravenous ivuxolimab was administered to patients every 2 weeks at six dose levels: 0.01, 0.1, 0.3, 1.5, 3 and 10 mg/kg. Among the roughly 50 dose-escalation patients, around 20 had hepatocellular carcinoma, approximately 15 melanoma, 9 renal cell carcinoma and 9 head and neck cancer. In the dose-escalation cohort, 65% to 85% of patients were male, and the mean age was around 65 years with a range of roughly 20 to 80. Patients were allowed to have had prior anti-PD-1, anti-PD-L1 or anti-CTLA-4 therapy, and 40% of the dose-escalation patients had previously received checkpoint inhibitors. Partial responses occurred in three dose-escalation patients, of whom one had hepatocellular carcinoma and two had cutaneous melanoma. The purpose of peripheral TCRbeta sequencing was to test whether ivuxolimab changed TCR sequence diversity and led to clonal T-cell expansion. The monotherapy dose-escalation portion (N of about 50 patients) of the phase I ivuxolimab trial is reported in the paper. Broad study findings and their caveats: Clonal expansion of both CD4+ and CD8+ blood T cells was observed from baseline to week 6 at doses 0.1 to 3.0 mg/kg. After ivuxolimab, more expanded clones were found on average in CD8+ T cells than in CD4+ T cells. Low levels of normalized T-cell clonal expansion were also seen in some patients who did not respond. In the 0.1-3.0 mg/kg groups, partial responders had among the lowest normalized peripheral clonal expansion, particularly in CD8+ T cells. The antigen specificity of the clonally expanded peripheral T cells was not determined.

To sequence the TCRbeta CDR3 region, genomic DNA was isolated from the sorted cells. The immunoSEQ Assay was used to sequence the TCRbeta CDR3 regions. This is the immuneACCESS table as TCRdb keeps it, with only in-frame sequences that have V and J called. A part of the clones is gone; compared with another copy, unresolved V genes explain less than half, and the rest is unexplained. For this sample there are approximately 99,000 clones; 86% appear just once. Around 5.9% of the sample comes from the top ten. The trial excluded patients who had a history of autoimmune disease or who were on systemic immunosuppression. Peripheral blood for TCR sequencing was collected from all dose cohorts at baseline, on cycle 4 day 1, and on cycle 7 day 1. The samples were drawn from a first-in-human, open-label, multicenter phase I dose-escalation trial of ivuxolimab. The trial enrolled adults with locally advanced or metastatic head and neck squamous cell, hepatocellular, melanoma or renal cell carcinoma. Before TCR sequencing, CD4+ and CD8+ T cells were separately sorted from peripheral blood.

Compared with germline, V lacks 4 bases and J lacks 2 bases; bases without a gene match: 5. According to the germline V gene, CDR1 reads SGDLS and CDR2 reads YYNGEE. The CDR3 starts with the cysteine, ends with the phenylalanine, and has 16 residues. Only the CDR3 portion is preserved as DNA: 48 bases, with reading frame beginning at the first base. The rearrangement joined TRBV9 to TRBJ2-3; 12 of the junction bases match TRBD2. The receptor was isolated from an adult with an advanced solid tumor such as melanoma, head and neck, liver or kidney cancer. Source: CD4+ or CD8+ T cells sorted from blood, taken in a trial of the OX40 agonist ivuxolimab. The sequenced DNA: TGTGCCAGCAGCTTAGGACTAGCGGGGTACACAGATACGCAGTATTTT. This gives the protein CASSLGLAGYTDTQYF.